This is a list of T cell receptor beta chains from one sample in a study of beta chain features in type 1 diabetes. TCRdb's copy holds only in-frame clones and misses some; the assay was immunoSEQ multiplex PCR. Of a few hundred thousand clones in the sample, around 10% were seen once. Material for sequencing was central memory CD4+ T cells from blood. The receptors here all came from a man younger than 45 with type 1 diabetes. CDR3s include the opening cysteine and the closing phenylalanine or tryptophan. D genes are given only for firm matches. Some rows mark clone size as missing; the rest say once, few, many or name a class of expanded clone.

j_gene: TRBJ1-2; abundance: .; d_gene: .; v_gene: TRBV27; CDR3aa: CASSLSNGREYGYTF; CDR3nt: TGTGCCAGCAGTTTATCGAACGGCAGGGAGTATGGCTACACCTTC
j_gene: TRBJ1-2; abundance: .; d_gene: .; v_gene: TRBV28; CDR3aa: CASTNTPPVGQDGYTF; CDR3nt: TGTGCCAGCACCAACACCCCGCCGGTCGGGCAGGATGGCTACACCTTC
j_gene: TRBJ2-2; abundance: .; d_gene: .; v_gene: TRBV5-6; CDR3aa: CASSLPTGELFF; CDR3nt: TGTGCCAGCAGCTTGCCCACCGGGGAGCTGTTTTTT
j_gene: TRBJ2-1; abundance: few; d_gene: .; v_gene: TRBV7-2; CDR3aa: CASSLASVFNEQFF; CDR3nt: TGTGCCAGCAGCTTGGCTAGCGTTTTCAATGAGCAGTTCTTC
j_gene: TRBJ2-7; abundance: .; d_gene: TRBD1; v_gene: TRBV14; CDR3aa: CASRDTGVDEQYF; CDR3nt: TGTGCCAGCAGAGACACAGGGGTGGACGAGCAGTACTTC
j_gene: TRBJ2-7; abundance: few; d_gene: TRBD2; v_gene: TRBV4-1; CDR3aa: CASSHRESSGTNTYEQYF; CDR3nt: TGCGCCAGCAGCCACCGAGAGTCTAGCGGGACAAACACCTACGAGCAGTACTTC
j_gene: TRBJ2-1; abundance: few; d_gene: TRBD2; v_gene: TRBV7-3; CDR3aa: CASSGGGSGINEQFF; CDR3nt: TGTGCCAGCAGCGGAGGTGGTAGCGGGATCAATGAGCAGTTCTTC
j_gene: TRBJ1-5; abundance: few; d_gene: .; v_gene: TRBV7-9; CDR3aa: CASSPLSGNQPQHF; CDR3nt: TGTGCCAGCAGCCCCCTAAGTGGCAATCAGCCCCAGCATTTT
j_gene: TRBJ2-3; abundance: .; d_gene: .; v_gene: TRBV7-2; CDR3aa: CASSLLRDTQYF; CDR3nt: TGTGCCAGCAGCTTATTACGCGATACGCAGTATTTT
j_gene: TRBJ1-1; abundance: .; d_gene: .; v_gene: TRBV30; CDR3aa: CAWSQGAGDTEAFF; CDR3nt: TGTGCCTGGAGCCAAGGAGCAGGGGACACTGAAGCTTTCTTT
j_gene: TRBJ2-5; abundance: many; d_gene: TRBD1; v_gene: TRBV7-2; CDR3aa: CASSLDRDRVETQYF; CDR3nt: TGTGCCAGCAGCTTAGACCGGGACAGGGTGGAGACCCAGTACTTC
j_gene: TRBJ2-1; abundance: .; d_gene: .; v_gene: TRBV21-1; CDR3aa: CASSFRDILNEQFF; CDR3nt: TGTGCCAGCAGCTTCCGGGACATATTAAATGAGCAGTTCTTC
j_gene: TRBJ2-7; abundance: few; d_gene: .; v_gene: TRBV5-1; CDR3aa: CASSLASRGSEQYF; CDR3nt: TGCGCCAGCAGCTTGGCGTCCAGGGGTTCCGAGCAGTACTTC
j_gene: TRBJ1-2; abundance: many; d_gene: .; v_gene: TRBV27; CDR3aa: CASRPGPYYGYTF; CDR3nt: TGTGCCAGCCGGCCCGGCCCCTACTATGGCTACACCTTC
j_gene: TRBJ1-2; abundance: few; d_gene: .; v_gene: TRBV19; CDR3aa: CASSTADRLYGYTF; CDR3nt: TGTGCCAGTAGTACAGCCGACAGACTCTATGGCTACACCTTC
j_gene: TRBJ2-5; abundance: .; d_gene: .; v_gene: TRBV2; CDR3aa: CASSDRGQSQETQYF; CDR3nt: TGTGCCAGCAGTGATCGAGGACAGAGCCAAGAGACCCAGTACTTC
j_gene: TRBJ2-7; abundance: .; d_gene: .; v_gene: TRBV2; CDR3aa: CASSIGGSGEQYF; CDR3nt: TGTGCCAGCAGTATCGGGGGCTCCGGCGAGCAGTACTTC
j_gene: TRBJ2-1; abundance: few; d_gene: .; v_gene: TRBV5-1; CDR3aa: CASSLGFANNEQFF; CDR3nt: TGCGCCAGCAGCTTGGGGTTCGCTAACAATGAGCAGTTCTTC
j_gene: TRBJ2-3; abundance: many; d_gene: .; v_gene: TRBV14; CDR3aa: CASSQDQPASYHTDTQYF; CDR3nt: TGTGCCAGCAGCCAAGATCAGCCAGCTTCCTACCACACAGATACGCAGTATTTT
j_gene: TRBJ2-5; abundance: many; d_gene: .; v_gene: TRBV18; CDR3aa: CASSPGLQETQYF; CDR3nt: TGTGCCAGCTCACCGGGCCTCCAAGAGACCCAGTACTTC
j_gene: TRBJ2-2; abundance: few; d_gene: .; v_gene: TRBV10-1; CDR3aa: CASSEWQGPGELFF; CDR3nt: TGCGCCAGCAGTGAGTGGCAGGGCCCCGGGGAGCTGTTTTTT
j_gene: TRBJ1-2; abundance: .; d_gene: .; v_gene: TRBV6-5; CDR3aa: CASSSRVASYGYTF; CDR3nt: TGTGCCAGCAGTAGCAGGGTGGCGAGTTATGGCTACACCTTC
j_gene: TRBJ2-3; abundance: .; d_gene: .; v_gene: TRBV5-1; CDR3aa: CASSLEGTSTDTQYF; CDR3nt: TGCGCCAGCAGCTTGGAAGGAACTTCGACAGATACGCAGTATTTT
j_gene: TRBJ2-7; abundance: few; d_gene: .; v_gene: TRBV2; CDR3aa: CASRDRDYEQYF; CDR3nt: TGTGCCAGCCGGGACCGAGACTACGAGCAGTACTTC
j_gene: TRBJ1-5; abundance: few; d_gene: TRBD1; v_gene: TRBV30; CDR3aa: CAWSLAAGQGRQPQHF; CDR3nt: TGTGCCTGGAGTCTGGCGGCGGGACAGGGCCGTCAGCCCCAGCATTTT
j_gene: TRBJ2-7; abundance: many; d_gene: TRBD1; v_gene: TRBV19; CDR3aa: CASSPYSGTGFGYEQYF; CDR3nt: TGTGCCAGTAGTCCCTACTCCGGGACAGGGTTTGGCTACGAGCAGTACTTC
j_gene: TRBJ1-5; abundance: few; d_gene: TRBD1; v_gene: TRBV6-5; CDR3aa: CASSTQGVGNQPQHF; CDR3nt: TGTGCCAGCAGCACACAGGGGGTGGGTAATCAGCCCCAGCATTTT
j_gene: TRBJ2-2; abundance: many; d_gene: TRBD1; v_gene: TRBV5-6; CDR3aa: CASSWTGPNTGELFF; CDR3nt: TGTGCCAGCAGCTGGACAGGGCCGAACACCGGGGAGCTGTTTTTT
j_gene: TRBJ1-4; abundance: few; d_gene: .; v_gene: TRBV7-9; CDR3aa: CASSLAPGGETNEKLFF; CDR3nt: TGTGCCAGCAGCTTAGCCCCGGGAGGGGAGACTAATGAAAAACTGTTTTTT
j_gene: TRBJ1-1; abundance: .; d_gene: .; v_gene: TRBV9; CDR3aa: CASSVATAAGEAFF; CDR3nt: TGTGCCAGCAGCGTAGCTACGGCGGCAGGGGAAGCTTTCTTT
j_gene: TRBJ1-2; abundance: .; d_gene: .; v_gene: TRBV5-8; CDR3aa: CASSVYQTYGYTF; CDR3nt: TGTGCCAGCAGCGTATACCAGACCTATGGCTACACCTTC
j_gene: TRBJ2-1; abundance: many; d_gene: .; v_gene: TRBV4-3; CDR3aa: CASSLNSYNEQFF; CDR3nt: TGCGCCAGCAGCCTAAACTCCTACAATGAGCAGTTCTTC
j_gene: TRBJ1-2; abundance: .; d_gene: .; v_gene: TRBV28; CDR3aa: CASSRPRQGYTF; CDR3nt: TGTGCCAGCAGTCGGCCCCGGCAAGGCTACACCTTC
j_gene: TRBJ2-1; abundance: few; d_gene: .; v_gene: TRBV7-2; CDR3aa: CASSLASVSSYNEQFF; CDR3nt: TGTGCCAGCAGCTTAGCGTCCGTCTCCTCCTACAATGAGCAGTTCTTC
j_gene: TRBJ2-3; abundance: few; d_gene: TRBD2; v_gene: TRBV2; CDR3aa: CASTGPSGRTDTQYF; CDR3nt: TGTGCCAGCACTGGACCTAGCGGGAGGACAGATACGCAGTATTTT
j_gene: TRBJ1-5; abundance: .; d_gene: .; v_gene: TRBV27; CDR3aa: CASSLEGSNQPQHF; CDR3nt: TGTGCCAGCAGTTTAGAGGGGAGCAATCAGCCCCAGCATTTT
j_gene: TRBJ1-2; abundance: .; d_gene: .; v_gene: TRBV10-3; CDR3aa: CAISGGENYGYTF; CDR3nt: TGTGCCATCAGTGGGGGGGAAAACTATGGCTACACCTTC
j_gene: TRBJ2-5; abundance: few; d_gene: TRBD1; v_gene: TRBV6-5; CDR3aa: CASSYSARGETQYF; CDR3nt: TGTGCCAGCAGTTACTCGGCCAGGGGGGAGACCCAGTACTTC
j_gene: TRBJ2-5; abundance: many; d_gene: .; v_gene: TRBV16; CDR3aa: CASCPTSPGLETQYF; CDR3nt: TGTGCCAGCTGCCCAACGTCGCCCGGCCTGGAGACCCAGTACTTC